The T cell receptor (beta chain) under discussion was sequenced for a study of T cell responses to AZD1222 COVID-19 vaccine. Study results and caveats: Baseline antibody screening turned up just a handful of seropositive AZD1222 recipients.

A word on this clone: What it binds is not known.

Assay: immunoSEQ multiplex PCR; the TCRdb copy retains only in-frame clones and omits some. The table includes about 130,000 clones, over 75% detected once. The source of this sequence is an adult in good health. The material was peripheral blood, obtained on day 0 of AZD1222 vaccination.

This chain's CDR3 is CASSSPVGQTTYEQYF. DNA for the CDR3: TGTGCCAGCAGCTCTCCAGTCGGGCAGACTACCTACGAGCAGTACTTC. The rearrangement joins TRBV7-9 to TRBJ2-7; tentatively, D is TRBD2 (5 bases). The CDR3 is 16 amino acids. V was clipped by 4 bases and J by 2 bases, with 18 bases between them. Germline V gene sequence: CDR1 SEHNR, CDR2 FQNEAQ (reference sequence).